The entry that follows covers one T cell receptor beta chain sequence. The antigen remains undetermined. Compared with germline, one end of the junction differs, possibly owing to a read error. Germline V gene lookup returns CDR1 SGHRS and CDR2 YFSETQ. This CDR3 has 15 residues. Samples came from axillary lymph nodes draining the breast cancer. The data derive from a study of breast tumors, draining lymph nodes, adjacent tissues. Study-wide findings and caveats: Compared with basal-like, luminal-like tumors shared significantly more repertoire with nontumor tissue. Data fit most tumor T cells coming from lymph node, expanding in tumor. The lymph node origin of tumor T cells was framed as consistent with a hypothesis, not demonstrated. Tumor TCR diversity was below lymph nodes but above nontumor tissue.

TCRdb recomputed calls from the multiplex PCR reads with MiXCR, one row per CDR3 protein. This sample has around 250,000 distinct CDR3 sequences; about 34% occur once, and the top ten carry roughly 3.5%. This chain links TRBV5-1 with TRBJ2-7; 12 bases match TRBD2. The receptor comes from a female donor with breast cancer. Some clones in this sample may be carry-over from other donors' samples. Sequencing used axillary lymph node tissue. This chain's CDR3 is CASSLGLAGPYEQYF. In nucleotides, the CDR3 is TGTGCCAGCAGCTTGGGACTAGCGGGCCCCTACGAGCAGTACTTC.